This T cell receptor beta chain is from a study of identical twins. General study findings and limits: Models underestimated how often monozygotic twins shared out-of-frame TCR alpha.

This clonotype was counted only a few times. Its antigen is as yet unknown. Trimming removed 4 bases from V and 10 bases from J, with 14 bases in between. Per the germline V gene, CDR1 is SGHAT and CDR2 is FQNNGV. The CDR3 has 14 residues. Carrying unique molecular identifiers, the cDNA also gained a universal primer site through template switching. From the 5' RACE reads, TCRdb called clonotypes with MiXCR, one entry per CDR3 protein. The sample shows 700,000 to 950,000 distinct CDR3 sequences, 10% to 15% of them seen only once. These data also featured in a second study, about yellow fever vaccine responses in identical twins. Per that study: Twins reportedly had a vaccine T cell response that seemed partly convergent, partly personalized.

The origin of this receptor is a young woman in good health. Source material: PBMCs. This chain connects TRBV11-2 to TRBJ1-6; D call uncertain. In DNA form, the CDR3 reads TGTGCCAGCAGCTCACGGAGTTGGGAATCACCCCTCCACTTT. Amino acids: CASSSRSWESPLHF.